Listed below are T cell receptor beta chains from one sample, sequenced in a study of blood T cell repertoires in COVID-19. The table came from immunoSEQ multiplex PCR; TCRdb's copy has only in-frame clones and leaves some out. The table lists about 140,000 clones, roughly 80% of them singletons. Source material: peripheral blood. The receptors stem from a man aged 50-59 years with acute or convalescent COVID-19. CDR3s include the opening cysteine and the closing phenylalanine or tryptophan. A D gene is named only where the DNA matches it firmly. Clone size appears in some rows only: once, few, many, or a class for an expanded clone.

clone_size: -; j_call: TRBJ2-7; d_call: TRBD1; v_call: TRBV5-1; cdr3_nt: TGCGCCAGCAGCTTGGCCTCGGGCCGTGGACAGGGTGTCGGCGAGCAGTACTTC; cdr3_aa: CASSLASGRGQGVGEQYF
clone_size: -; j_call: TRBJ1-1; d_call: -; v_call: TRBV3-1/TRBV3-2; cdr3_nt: TGTGCCAGCAGCCCCGGGTCTTACACTGAAGCTTTCTTT; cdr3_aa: CASSPGSYTEAFF
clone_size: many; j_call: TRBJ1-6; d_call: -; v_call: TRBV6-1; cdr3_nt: TGTGCCAGCAGTGGAACATGGGCCAGGGTTACTAATTCACCCCTCCACTTT; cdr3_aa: CASSGTWARVTNSPLHF
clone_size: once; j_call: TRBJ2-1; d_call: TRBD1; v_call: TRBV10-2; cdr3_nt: TGCGCCAGCAGTGAGTCCACGGACAGGGGGTATGAGCAGTTCTTC; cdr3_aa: CASSESTDRGYEQFF
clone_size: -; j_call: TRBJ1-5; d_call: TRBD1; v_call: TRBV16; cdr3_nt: TGTGCCAGCAGCCAAAACTGGGACAGGGCTCCGAATCAGCCCCAGCATTTT; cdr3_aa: CASSQNWDRAPNQPQHF
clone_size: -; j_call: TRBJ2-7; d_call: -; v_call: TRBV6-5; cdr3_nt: TGTGCCAGCAGTTATAACCGGTACGAGCAGTACTTC; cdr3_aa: CASSYNRYEQYF
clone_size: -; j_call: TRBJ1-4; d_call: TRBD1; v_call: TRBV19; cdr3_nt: TGTGCCAGTAGCCCGACAGGGGGCGAAGAAAAACTGTTTTTT; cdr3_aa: CASSPTGGEEKLFF
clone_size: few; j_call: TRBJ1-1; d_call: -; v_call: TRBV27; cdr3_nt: TGTGCCAGCAGTTTATCGGGGCGTAACACTGAAGCTTTCTTT; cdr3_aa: CASSLSGRNTEAFF
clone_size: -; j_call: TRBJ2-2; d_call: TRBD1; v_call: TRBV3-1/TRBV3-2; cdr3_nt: TGTGCCAGCAGCCCCAGGGGGCAGTTCACCGGGGAGCTGTTTTTT; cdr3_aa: CASSPRGQFTGELFF
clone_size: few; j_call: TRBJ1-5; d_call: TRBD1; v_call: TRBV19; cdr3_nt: TGTGCCACTAAAACAGGGGGTATCAATCAGCCCCAGCATTTT; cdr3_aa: CATKTGGINQPQHF
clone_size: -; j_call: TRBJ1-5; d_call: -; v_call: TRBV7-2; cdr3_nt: TGTGCCAGCAGACCCACAGGGAGCAATCAGCCCCAGCATTTT; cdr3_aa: CASRPTGSNQPQHF
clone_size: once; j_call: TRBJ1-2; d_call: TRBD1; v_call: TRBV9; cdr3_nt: TGTGCCAGCAGCGTAGGAGACAGGGAAGGGGGCTACACCTTC; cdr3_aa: CASSVGDREGGYTF
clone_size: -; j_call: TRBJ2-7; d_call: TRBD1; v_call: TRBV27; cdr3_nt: TGTGCCAGCAGTTTACGACCACAGGGGTGGACCTACGAGCAGTACTTC; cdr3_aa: CASSLRPQGWTYEQYF
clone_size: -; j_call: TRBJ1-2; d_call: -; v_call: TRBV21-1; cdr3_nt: TGTGCCAGCAGCCGCGGGGCTAACTATGGCTACACCTTC; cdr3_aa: CASSRGANYGYTF
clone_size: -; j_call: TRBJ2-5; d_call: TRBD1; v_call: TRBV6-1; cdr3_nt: TGTGCCAGCAGTGAAACGGACAGGGCCTACCAAGAGACCCAGTACTTC; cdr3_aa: CASSETDRAYQETQYF
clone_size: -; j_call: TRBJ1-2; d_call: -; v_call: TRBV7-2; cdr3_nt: TGTGCCAGCAGCTTAGGGCCAGCTAACTATGGCTACACCTTC; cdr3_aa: CASSLGPANYGYTF